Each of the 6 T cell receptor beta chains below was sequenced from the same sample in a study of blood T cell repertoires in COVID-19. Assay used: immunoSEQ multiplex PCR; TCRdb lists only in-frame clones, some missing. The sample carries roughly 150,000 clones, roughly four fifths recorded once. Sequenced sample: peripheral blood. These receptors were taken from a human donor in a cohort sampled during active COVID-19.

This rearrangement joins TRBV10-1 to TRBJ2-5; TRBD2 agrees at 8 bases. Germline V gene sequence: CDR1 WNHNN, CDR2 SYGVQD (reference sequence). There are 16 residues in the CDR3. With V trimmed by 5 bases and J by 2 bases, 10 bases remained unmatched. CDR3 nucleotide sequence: TGCGCCAGCAGTTACAAGCGGGAGATGGGTCAAGAGACCCAGTACTTC. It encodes CASSYKREMGQETQYF.

In DNA, the CDR3 is TGTGCCAGCAGTTACCCCCGGGACAGAAATTCACCCCTCCACTTT. It yields the protein CASSYPRDRNSPLHF. The chain couples TRBV6-2 or TRBV6-3 to TRBJ1-6, with 7 bases that match TRBD1. Trimming took 2 bases from V and 7 from J; bases not matched to a gene: 5. The CDR3 length is 15 residues. Looked up from germline, CDR1 is MNHEY and CDR2 is SVGEGT.

DNA of the CDR3: TGTGCCAGCAGCCAAAAACTAGCAGGCGAGCAGTACTTC. This gives the protein CASSQKLAGEQYF. J is TRBJ2-7 and V is TRBV3-1 (or the pseudogene TRBV3-2), with a possible D match to TRBD2 (6 bases). Germline V gene data show CDR1 as LGHDT and CDR2 as YNNKEL (reference sequence). V was clipped by 2 bases and J by 6 bases, with 11 bases between them. This CDR3 region has 13 residues.

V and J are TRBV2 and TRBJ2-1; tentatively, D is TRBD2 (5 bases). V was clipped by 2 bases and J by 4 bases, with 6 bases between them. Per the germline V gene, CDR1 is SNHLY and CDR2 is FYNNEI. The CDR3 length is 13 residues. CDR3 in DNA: TGTGCCAGCAGTGAAAGGACTTACAATGAGCAGTTCTTC. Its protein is CASSERTYNEQFF.

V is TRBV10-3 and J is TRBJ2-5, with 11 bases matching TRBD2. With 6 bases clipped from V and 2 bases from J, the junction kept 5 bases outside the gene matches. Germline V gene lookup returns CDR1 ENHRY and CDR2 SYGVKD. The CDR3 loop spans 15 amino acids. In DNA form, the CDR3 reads TGTGCCATCAGAGGGACTAGCGGAATACAAGAGACCCAGTACTTC. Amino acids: CAIRGTSGIQETQYF.

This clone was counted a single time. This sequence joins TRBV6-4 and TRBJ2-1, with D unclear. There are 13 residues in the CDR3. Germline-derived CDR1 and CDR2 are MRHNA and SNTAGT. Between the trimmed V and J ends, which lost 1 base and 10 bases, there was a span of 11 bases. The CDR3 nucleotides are TGTGCCAGCAGTGACTATTCTACTACCGAGCAGTTCTTC. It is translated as CASSDYSTTEQFF.